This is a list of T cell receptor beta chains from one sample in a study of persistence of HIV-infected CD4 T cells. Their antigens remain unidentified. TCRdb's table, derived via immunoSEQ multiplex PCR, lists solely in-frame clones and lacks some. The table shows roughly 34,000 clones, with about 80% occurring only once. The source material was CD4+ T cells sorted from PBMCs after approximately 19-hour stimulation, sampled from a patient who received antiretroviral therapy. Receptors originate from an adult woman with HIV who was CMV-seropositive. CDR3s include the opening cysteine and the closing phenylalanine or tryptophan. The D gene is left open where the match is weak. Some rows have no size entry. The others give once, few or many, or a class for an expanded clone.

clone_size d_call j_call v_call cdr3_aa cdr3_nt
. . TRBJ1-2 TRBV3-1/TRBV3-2 CASSSGTRHYGYTF TGTGCCAGCAGCTCCGGGACACGGCACTATGGCTACACCTTC
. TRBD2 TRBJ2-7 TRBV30 CAWSSGVTYEQYF TGTGCCTGGAGTAGCGGGGTCACCTACGAGCAGTACTTC
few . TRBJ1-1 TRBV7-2 CASSVRTSVNPTEAFF TGTGCCAGCAGCGTCAGAACGTCAGTCAATCCCACTGAAGCTTTCTTT
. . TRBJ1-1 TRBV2 CASSEQGLNTEAFF TGTGCCAGCAGTGAACAGGGACTCAACACTGAAGCTTTCTTT
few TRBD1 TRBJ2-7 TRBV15 CATSRGIQRGLYEQYF TGTGCCACCAGCAGAGGGATACAGAGGGGGCTCTACGAGCAGTACTTC
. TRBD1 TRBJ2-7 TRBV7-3 CASSLTGTGRYEQYF TGTGCCAGCAGCTTAACCGGGACAGGTCGATACGAGCAGTACTTC
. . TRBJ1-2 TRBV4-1 CASSQEGNYGYTF TGCGCCAGCAGCCAAGAGGGCAACTATGGCTACACCTTC
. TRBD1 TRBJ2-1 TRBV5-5 CASSLDTGQGYNEQFF TGTGCCAGCAGCTTGGACACGGGACAGGGATACAATGAGCAGTTCTTC
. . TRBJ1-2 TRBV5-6 CASSLGGGYGYTF TGTGCCAGCAGCTTGGGGGGAGGCTATGGCTACACCTTC
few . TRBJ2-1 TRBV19 CASSIYGGRSYNEQFF TGTGCCAGTAGTATATACGGGGGAAGATCCTACAATGAGCAGTTCTTC
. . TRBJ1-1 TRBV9 CASSVGGYTEAFF TGTGCCAGCAGCGTAGGGGGCTACACTGAAGCTTTCTTT
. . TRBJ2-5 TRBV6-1 CASSEAFMRGGLETQYF TGTGCCAGCAGTGAAGCGTTTATGAGGGGGGGCCTGGAGACCCAGTACTTC
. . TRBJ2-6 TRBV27 CASRTRESGANVLTF TGTGCCAGCAGGACCAGGGAATCTGGGGCCAACGTCCTGACTTTC
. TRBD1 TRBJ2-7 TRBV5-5 CASSFRQGLNEQYF TGTGCCAGCAGCTTCAGACAGGGCTTGAACGAGCAGTACTTC
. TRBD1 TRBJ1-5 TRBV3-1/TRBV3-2 CASSLKPSGQVFSNQPQHF TGTGCCAGCAGCCTTAAACCCTCGGGACAGGTCTTTAGCAATCAGCCCCAGCATTTT
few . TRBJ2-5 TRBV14 CASSQSLGAQETQYF TGTGCCAGCAGCCAATCCCTTGGGGCCCAAGAGACCCAGTACTTC
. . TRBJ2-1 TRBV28 CASSTPLVAWHEQFF TGTGCCAGCAGCACCCCGCTGGTGGCTTGGCATGAGCAGTTCTTC
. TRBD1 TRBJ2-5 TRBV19 CASSTNRGETQYF TGTGCCAGTAGTACTAACAGGGGGGAGACCCAGTACTTC
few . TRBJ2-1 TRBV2 CASRRGGSYNEQFF TGTGCCAGCAGGAGGGGGGGCTCCTACAATGAGCAGTTCTTC
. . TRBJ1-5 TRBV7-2 CASSLSGNQPQHF TGTGCCAGCAGCTTATCGGGGAATCAGCCCCAGCATTTT
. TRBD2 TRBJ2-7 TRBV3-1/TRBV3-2 CASSTTSGYEQYF TGTGCCAGCAGCACAACTAGCGGCTACGAGCAGTACTTC
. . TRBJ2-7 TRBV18 CASSLTHGTPYEQYF TGTGCCAGCTCACTAACGCACGGGACACCCTACGAGCAGTACTTC
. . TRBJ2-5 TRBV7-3 CASSPQGRGETQYF TGTGCCAGCAGCCCCCAAGGCAGAGGGGAGACCCAGTACTTC
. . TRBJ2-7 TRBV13 CASSWGNSYEQYF TGTGCCAGCAGCTGGGGAAACAGCTACGAGCAGTACTTC
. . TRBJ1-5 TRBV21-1 CAGRPQHF TGTGCCGGCCGGCCCCAGCATTTT
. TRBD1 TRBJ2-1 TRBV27 CASSLYQGVVYNEQFF TGTGCCAGCAGTTTATATCAGGGGGTGGTCTACAATGAGCAGTTCTTC
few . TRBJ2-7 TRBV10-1 CASSELLGSEQYF TGCGCCAGCAGTGAGTTGTTGGGGAGCGAGCAGTACTTC
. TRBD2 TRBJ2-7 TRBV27 CASRFGTSGPSEQYF TGTGCCAGCAGATTCGGGACTAGCGGGCCTTCCGAGCAGTACTTC